What follows is one TCR beta chain and its context. This table comes from immunoSEQ multiplex PCR, and its TCRdb copy is limited to in-frame clones, with some not included. The table has 400,000 to 500,000 clones, around 90% seen once. This sample was included in a study of control samples from healthy donors and cancer patients. The germline gives CDR1 LGHDT, CDR2 YNNKEL (reference sequence). Trimming removed 5 bases from V and 6 bases from J, with 8 bases in between. The CDR3 consists of 11 residues. The sequencing input was PBMCs. This chain links TRBV3-1 (or the pseudogene TRBV3-2) with TRBJ2-7; D not certain. The receptor's source is a man in his forties with head and neck cancer. Here the CDR3 DNA reads TGTGCCAGCAGCGAAAGAACCGAGCAGTACTTC. It encodes CASSERTEQYF.